This TCR beta chain was sequenced during a study of T cell repertoires in cytomegalovirus infection. About the research overall: Both recently identified HLA-C-restricted and well-studied HLA-B-restricted CMV epitopes were used in the study. Based on public TCR beta signatures, there were indications of CMV infection and of a matching HLA type. General study findings and limits: There were HLA-C-restricted CMV-specific TCR beta clonotypes dominating the ex vivo response.

Each CDR3 protein gets one entry after TCRdb re-called the reads with MiXCR. The sample contains approximately 730,000 distinct CDR3 sequences, 30% to 35% of which appear only once. This clonotype has only a few counts. Its specificity is not known. The V gene lost 2 bases and the J gene lost 8 bases, with 15 bases spanning the gap. Germline CDR1 and CDR2: MDHEN and SYDVKM. The CDR3 is 14 amino acids. The rearrangement joins TRBV28 to TRBJ1-2, with D tentatively TRBD1 (6 bases). The TCR comes from a human donor in good health (CMV status not recorded). Some clones in this sample may be carry-over from other donors' samples. The specimen was cultured PBMCs, collected from culture after CMV antigen stimulation. CDR3 protein: CASSLLGGPSGYTF. Here the CDR3 DNA reads TGTGCCAGCAGTTTACTCGGGGGCCCCTCGGGCTACACCTTC.